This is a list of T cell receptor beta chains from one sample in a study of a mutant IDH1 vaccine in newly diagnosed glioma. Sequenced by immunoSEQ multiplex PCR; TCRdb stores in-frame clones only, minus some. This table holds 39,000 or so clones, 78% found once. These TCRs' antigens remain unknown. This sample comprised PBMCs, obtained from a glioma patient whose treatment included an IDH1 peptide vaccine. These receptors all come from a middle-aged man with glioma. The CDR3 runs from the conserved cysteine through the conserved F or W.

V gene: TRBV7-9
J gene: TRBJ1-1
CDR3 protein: CASSPSGTKQGPTEAFF

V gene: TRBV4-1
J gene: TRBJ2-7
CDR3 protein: CASSQLLGQGDHEQYF

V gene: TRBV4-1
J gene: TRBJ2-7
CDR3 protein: CASRDDSDYEGQYF

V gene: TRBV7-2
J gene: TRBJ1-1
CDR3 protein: CASSPLRVANTEAFF

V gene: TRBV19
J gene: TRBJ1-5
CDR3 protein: CASRTGDQPQHF

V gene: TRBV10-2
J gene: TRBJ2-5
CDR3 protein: CASSGLGGLQETQYF

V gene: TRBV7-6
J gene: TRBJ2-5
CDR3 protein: CASSLGVASEETQYF

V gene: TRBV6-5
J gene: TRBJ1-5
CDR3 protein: CASSLRDSNQPQHF

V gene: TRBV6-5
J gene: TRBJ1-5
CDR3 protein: CASSYGSGYGNQPQHF

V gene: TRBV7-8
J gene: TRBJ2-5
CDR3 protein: CASSLHFQGSGAKETQYF

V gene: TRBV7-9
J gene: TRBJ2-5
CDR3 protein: CASSRGGRETQYF

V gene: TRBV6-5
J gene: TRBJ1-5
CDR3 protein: CASSYRVDQPQHF

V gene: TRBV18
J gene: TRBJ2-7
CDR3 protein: CASSPTPWEGVAYEQYF

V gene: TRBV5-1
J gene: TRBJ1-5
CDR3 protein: CASSLGRGRRNQPQHF

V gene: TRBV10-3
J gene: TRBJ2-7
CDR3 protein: CAISRTGAAEQYF

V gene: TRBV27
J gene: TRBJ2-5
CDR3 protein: CASSWGGVETQYF

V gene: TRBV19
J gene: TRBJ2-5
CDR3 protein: CASSDGTAQETQYF

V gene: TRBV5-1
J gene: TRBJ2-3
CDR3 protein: CASSFGLSTDTQYF

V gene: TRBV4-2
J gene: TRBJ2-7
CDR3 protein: CASSQGTEPGTGPYEQYF

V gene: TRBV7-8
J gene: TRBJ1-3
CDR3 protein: CASSLWSRASSGNTIYF

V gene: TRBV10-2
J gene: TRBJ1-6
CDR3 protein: CASRNDRYSPLHF

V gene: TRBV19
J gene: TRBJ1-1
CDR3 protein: CASRSREQLYEAFF

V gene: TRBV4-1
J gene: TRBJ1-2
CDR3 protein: CASSLSRGRDGYTF

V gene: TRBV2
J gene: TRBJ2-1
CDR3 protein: CASSEATWGERYEQFF

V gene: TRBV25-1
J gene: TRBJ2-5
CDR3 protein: CASNPGRGSGFGTQYF

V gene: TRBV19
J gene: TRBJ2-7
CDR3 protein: CASKRYQGPGYEQYF

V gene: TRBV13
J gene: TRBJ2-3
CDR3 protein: CASSAGGRTDTQYF

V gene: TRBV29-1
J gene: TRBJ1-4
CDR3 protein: CSAASGTRSEKLFF

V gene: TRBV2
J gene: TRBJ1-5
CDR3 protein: CASSEGLDQPQHF

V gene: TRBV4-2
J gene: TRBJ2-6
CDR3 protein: CASSQARGYSGANVLTF

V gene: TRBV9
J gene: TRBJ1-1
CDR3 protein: CASSVQGQNTEAFF